This TCR beta chain was sequenced during a study of blood T cells in healthy people across ages. Notes on the study in general: Strong correlation existed between TCR beta diversity and naive T cell percentage. Per million T cells, TCR beta diversity dropped roughly linearly as age increased. Estimates of diversity drawn from one million T cells were considered underestimates. Aged donors had fewer naive CD4+ cells and lower diversity than long-lived donors.

In its sample, this clonotype was seen a few times. Its antigen remains unidentified. A second PCR, run for about 7 to 11 cycles, used a sample-barcoded 5' primer plus a J-beta primer mix. TCRdb used MiXCR to reprocess the 5' RACE reads, holding one entry per CDR3 protein. In the table there are 850,000 to 1,000,000 distinct CDR3 sequences, under 50% of which are singletons. The TCR sequence derives from a man aged 30-40 years in good health. The sample taken for sequencing was blood.

The CDR3 nucleotides are TGTGCCAGCAGTGAATTGGGGTATGGCTACACCTTC. Translation gives CASSELGYGYTF. The gene calls are TRBV25-1 and TRBJ1-2; D ambiguous. Trimming stripped 1 base from V and 5 bases from J, with 5 bases between. Germline V lookup: CDR1 MGHDK, CDR2 SYGVNS. The CDR3 extends over 12 amino acids.